The sequence of this T cell receptor (beta chain) was determined in a study of monozygotic twins with inflammatory bowel disease (dated by TCRdb to between 2018 and 2020). Describing the broader study: The complete study included 30 or so monozygotic twin pairs: 19 IBD-discordant Danish pairs and nine German pairs, of which four were IBD-concordant and five were IBD-discordant. The search for disease-associated traits relied mainly on comparing IBD patients with their genetically identical healthy co-twins within discordant pairs. Each individual had, on average, about 151 000 unique TCRalpha sequences and 181 000 unique TCRbeta sequences available for analysis. Broader findings and caveats from the paper: IBD patients shared fewer clonotypes with other individuals than healthy twins did, most markedly in patients showing signs of disease activity. TCRbeta repertoire diversity, by inverse Simpson index, was decreased in IBD patients compared with their healthy co-twins. No single strong signal or clonotype linked to IBD turned up in the results, so the idea that one exists was not supported. Repertoire similarity did not differ between concordant and discordant twins, which could be due to limited statistical power. Distinction between different T cell subtypes could not be achieved in the analysis. Background noise and inter-individual variability may have been introduced into the repertoires by the differing immunosuppressive treatments among patients.

From each donor, a roughly 2.5 ml peripheral blood sample was collected into PAXgene tubes and stored at -80 degrees C. Without any T cell sorting, total RNA was extracted from whole blood using the PAXgene blood miRNA kit on an automated QIAcube. Peripheral blood from monozygotic twin pairs concordant or discordant for inflammatory bowel disease was subjected to deep TCRalpha and TCRbeta repertoire profiling with unique molecular barcoding. For every twin pair, smoking habits were documented, and each individual was categorised as a current, former or never smoker. A word on this clonotype: Its antigen remains unidentified.

CDR1 and CDR2 are read off the germline V gene as SGHTA and FQGNSA. Including the terminal cysteine and phenylalanine, the CDR3 comprises 16 residues. No DNA sequence is on record. The library was built by means of 5' RACE. Preparation of each TCR library used approximately 4,000 ng of total RNA. For each sample, cDNA synthesis with SMARTScribe reverse transcriptase was split into eight separate reactions. Unique molecular identifiers containing a 6-nucleotide sample barcode were introduced through template switching during cDNA synthesis. TCRalpha and TCRbeta cDNA was amplified by two nested PCRs of about 15 and 9 cycles, with bead purification after each PCR. Before amplification, cDNA was treated with uracil DNA-glycosylase and purified using the QIAquick PCR purification kit. The second PCR added Illumina TruSeq-compatible adapters along with sample-specific barcodes. Library quality and concentration were assessed using TapeStation and Qubit, and about 5 ng of each library was pooled. Sequencing of pooled libraries was carried out on an Illumina HiSeq2500 single-index Rapid Run using 2 x 100 bp reads and custom sequencing primers. Per the authors' processing: MiGEC version 1.2.6 was used for UMI-based consensus assembly to correct PCR and sequencing errors. V(D)J alignment, clonotype assembly and CDR3 extraction were performed with MiXCR version 2.1.1. To normalise gene usage, clonotype sharing and MAIT/NKT TCR abundance, the top 1000, 10 000 and 20 000 clonotypes in each sample were analysed. Diversity was computed as the inverse Simpson index with the vegan R package after downsampling to 27 000 UMIs. Paired Mann-Whitney U tests were applied to discordant twin pairs, and Benjamini-Hochberg correction was used for multiple testing. The reads went through TCRdb reprocessing, and each CDR3 protein sequence gets one entry with no DNA. Here the V and J calls rest on TCRdb's processing, not on the authors' analysis. The sample table holds approximately 330,000 distinct CDR3 sequences. The ten largest clones capture 2% to 2.5% of the sample.

In this chain, TRBV7-2 is recombined with TRBJ2-3; with no DNA, the TCRdb D assignment of TRBD2 cannot be verified. The sample comprised blood. This receptor was obtained from a human donor with ulcerative colitis or Crohn's disease, or a healthy co-twin of an affected twin (not recorded which). The CDR3 region reads CASSALAGGLVDTQYF. When the CDR3 is completed using the reference TRBV7-2 and TRBJ2-3 genes on either side, the full variable domain is GAGVSQSPSNKVTEKGKDVELRCDPISGHTALYWYRQSLGQGLEFLIYFQGNSAPDKSGLPSDRFSAERTGGSVSTLTIQRTQQEDSAVYLCASSALAGGLVDTQYFGPGTRLTVL.